Listed here are 9 T cell receptor beta chains from one sample, sequenced in a study of shared clonotypes between healthy human individuals. Terminally differentiated effector memory CD45RA+ cells were excluded from the naive CD8 cells, which were CD45RO-negative and positively selected for CCR7. Assay: immunoSEQ multiplex PCR; the TCRdb copy retains only in-frame clones and omits some. The sample lists some 1,900,000 clones, about 95% seen once, with roughly 1.2% in the top ten. Sample: naive CD8+ T cells sorted from blood. These receptors all come from a man younger than 30 in good health.

This sequence joins TRBV6-5 and TRBJ2-7, with 13 bases aligning to TRBD2. This CDR3 comprises 15 residues. Looked up from germline, CDR1 is MNHEY and CDR2 is SVGAGI. J lost 6 bases, V lost 2 bases, and 4 bases had no gene match. As DNA, the CDR3 is TGTGCCAGCAGTTACGGACTAGCGGGAGCACCCGAGCAGTACTTC. Protein sequence: CASSYGLAGAPEQYF.

A note on this clone: Other DNA sequences of this sample code for an identical CDR3. This chain links TRBV30 with TRBJ2-7, with TRBD1 matching over 8 bases. CDR3 length equals 13 residues. The V and J ends lost 0 bases and 6 bases, in that order; junction bases with no gene match: 4. The V gene's germline CDR1 is GTSNPN and CDR2 SVGIG (reference sequence). The CDR3 is CAWSVSQGGEQYF. In DNA form, the CDR3 reads TGTGCCTGGAGTGTATCACAGGGGGGCGAGCAGTACTTC.

This clone was counted only a few times. The V gene is TRBV7-6, the J gene TRBJ2-7; 9 bases map to TRBD2. With V trimmed by 9 bases and J by 6 bases, 12 bases remained unmatched. Germline CDR1 and CDR2: SGHVS and FNYEAQ. The CDR3 extends over 14 amino acids. For the CDR3, the DNA is TGTGCCAGTTCCCACTTAGCGGGAGTCGGCGAGCAGTACTTC. It codes for CASSHLAGVGEQYF. Full variable domain (outside the CDR3, taken from reference TRBV7-6 and TRBJ2-7): GAGVSQSPRYKVTKRGQDVALRCDPISGHVSLYWYRQALGQGPEFLTYFNYEAQQDKSGLPNDRFSAERPEGSISTLTIQRTEQRDSAMYRCASSHLAGVGEQYFGPGTRLTVT.

This clone was found once. Other DNA sequences in this sample translate to the same CDR3. The CDR3 DNA sequence: TGTGCCAGCAGCCCCGGGACTGGCACCTACGAGCAGTACTTC. It translates to CASSPGTGTYEQYF. The gene calls are TRBV5-4 and TRBJ2-7; D perhaps matches TRBD2 (6 bases). V dropped 4 bases and J dropped 2 bases, with 13 bases sitting between them. The CDR3 runs 14 residues. The germline V gene encodes CDR1 SGHNT and CDR2 YYREEE (reference sequence).

V and J are TRBV28 and TRBJ1-6; D possibly corresponds to TRBD1 (5 bases). Deletions cut 6 bases from V and 1 base from J, with 25 bases between. The CDR3 is made up of 20 amino acids. CDR1 is MDHEN and CDR2 is SYDVKM in the germline V gene. The CDR3 here is CASSFRRGRDENSYNSPLHF. CDR3 DNA: TGTGCCAGCAGCTTTCGGAGGGGCAGGGACGAAAATTCCTATAATTCACCCCTCCACTTT.

The V and J genes are TRBV6-1 and TRBJ1-1, with D possibly being TRBD1 (5 bases). Germline V gene sequence: CDR1 MNHNS, CDR2 SASEGT. This CDR3 is built from 15 residues. Between the trimmed V and J ends, which lost 7 bases and 3 bases, there was a span of 18 bases. CDR3 DNA: TGTGCCAGCATTGGGGCAGAGGAGATCGACACTGAAGCTTTCTTT. Its translation: CASIGAEEIDTEAFF.

The rearrangement links TRBV7-8 to TRBJ2-7, with a weak D call TRBD2 (7 bases). CDR1 SGHVS and CDR2 FQNEAQ come from the germline V gene. The V end was cut by 2 bases, the J end by 3 bases, with 14 bases between. This CDR3 is built from 15 residues. CDR3 protein: CASSLSAGAVYEQYF. In nucleotides, the CDR3 is TGTGCCAGCAGCTTAAGCGCGGGGGCGGTCTACGAGCAGTACTTC.

The chain uses TRBV5-1 and TRBJ2-1; 9 nucleotides agree with TRBD1. This CDR3 is built from 13 residues. Germline V gene sequence: CDR1 SGHRS, CDR2 YFSETQ. The junction had 3 bases not matched to a gene; V was cut back by 5 bases and J by 6 bases. The CDR3 coding sequence is TGCGCCAGCAGGGGGACAGGGCTCAATGAGCAGTTCTTC. This gives the protein CASRGTGLNEQFF.

V gene TRBV4-1 combines with J gene TRBJ1-1; 7 nucleotides line up with TRBD1. V trimming: 4 bases; J trimming: 5 bases; junction bases outside the gene matches: 10. The CDR3 extends over 15 amino acids. CDR1 MGHRA and CDR2 YSYEKL come from the germline V gene. CDR3 loop: CASSPDRVGGTEAFF. DNA for the CDR3: TGCGCCAGCAGCCCCGACAGGGTGGGAGGTACTGAAGCTTTCTTT.